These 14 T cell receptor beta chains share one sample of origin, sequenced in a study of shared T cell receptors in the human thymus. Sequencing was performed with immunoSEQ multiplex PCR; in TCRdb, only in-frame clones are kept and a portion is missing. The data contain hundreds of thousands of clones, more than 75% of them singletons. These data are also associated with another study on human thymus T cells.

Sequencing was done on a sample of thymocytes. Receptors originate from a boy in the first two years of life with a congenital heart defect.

CDR3 sequence: CASSFRGTGGTEAFF. The DNA for the CDR3 is TGTGCCAGCAGTTTTAGAGGGACAGGGGGCACTGAAGCTTTCTTT. J is TRBJ1-1 and V is TRBV28; TRBD1 matches at 11 bases. The CDR3 has 15 amino acids. CDR1 is MDHEN, CDR2 SYDVKM, per germline. Trimming cost V 3 bases and J 4 bases; bases outside gene matches: 4.

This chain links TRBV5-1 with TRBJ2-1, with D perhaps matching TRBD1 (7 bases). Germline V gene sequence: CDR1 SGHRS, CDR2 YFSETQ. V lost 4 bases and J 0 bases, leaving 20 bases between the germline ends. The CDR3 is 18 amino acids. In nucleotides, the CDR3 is TGCGCCAGCAGCCTCCCGGGCAGGGGGGAAAGCTCCTACAATGAGCAGTTCTTC. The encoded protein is CASSLPGRGESSYNEQFF.

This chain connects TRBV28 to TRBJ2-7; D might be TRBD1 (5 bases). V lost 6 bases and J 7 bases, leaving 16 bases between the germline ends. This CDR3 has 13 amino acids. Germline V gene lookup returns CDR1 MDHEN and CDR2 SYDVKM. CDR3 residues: CASRKRPTGEQYF. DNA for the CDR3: TGTGCCAGCAGAAAAAGGCCTACAGGAGAGCAGTACTTC.

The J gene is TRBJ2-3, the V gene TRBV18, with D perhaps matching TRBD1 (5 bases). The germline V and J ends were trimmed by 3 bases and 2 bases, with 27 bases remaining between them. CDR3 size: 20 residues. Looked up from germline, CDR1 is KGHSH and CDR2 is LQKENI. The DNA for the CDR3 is TGTGCCAGCTCACCCTCTACGAGAATTAAGGGGATGCAGGACACAGATACGCAGTATTTT. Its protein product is CASSPSTRIKGMQDTDTQYF.

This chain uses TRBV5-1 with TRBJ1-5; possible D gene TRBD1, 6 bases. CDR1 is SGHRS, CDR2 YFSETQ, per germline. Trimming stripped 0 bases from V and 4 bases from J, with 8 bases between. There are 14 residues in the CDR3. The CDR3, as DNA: TGCGCCAGCAGCTTGGGGGACACTAATCAGCCCCAGCATTTT. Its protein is CASSLGDTNQPQHF.

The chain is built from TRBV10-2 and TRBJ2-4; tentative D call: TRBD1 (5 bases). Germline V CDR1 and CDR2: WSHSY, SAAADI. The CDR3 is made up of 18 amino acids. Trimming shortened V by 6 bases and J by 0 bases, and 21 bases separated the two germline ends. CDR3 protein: CASSDGHPSPLAKNIQYF. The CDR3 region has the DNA TGCGCCAGCAGCGATGGACATCCGTCCCCTCTAGCCAAAAACATTCAGTACTTC.

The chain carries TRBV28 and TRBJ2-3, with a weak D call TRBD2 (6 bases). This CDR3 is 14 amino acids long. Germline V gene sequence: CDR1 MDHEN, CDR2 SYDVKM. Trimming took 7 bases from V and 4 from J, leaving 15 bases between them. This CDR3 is CASTLTSPADTQYF. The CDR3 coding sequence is TGTGCCAGCACCCTGACTAGTCCCGCAGATACGCAGTATTTT.

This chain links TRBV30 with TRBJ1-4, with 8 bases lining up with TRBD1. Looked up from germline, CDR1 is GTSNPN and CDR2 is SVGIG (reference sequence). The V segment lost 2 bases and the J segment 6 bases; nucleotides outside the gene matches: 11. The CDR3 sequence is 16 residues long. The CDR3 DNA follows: TGTGCCTGGAGTCCCAAACTGAAGACAGGGGATGAAAAACTGTTTTTT. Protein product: CAWSPKLKTGDEKLFF.

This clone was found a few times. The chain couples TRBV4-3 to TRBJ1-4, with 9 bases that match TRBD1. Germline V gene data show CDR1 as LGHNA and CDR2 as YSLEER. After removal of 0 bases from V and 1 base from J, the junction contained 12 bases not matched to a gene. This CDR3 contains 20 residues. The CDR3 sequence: CASSQDQRTGVRKTNEKLFF. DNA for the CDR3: TGCGCCAGCAGCCAAGACCAGAGGACAGGGGTCAGGAAAACTAATGAAAAACTGTTTTTT.

The CDR3 loop reads CASSLVVLGLDGYTF. The CDR3, as DNA: TGTGCCAGCAGCTTAGTTGTGTTAGGACTTGATGGCTACACCTTC. The genes are TRBV7-2 and TRBJ1-2, with D uncertain. In germline, CDR1 is SGHTA, CDR2 FQGNSA. V lost 1 base and J 6 bases, leaving 15 bases between the germline ends. The CDR3 spans 15 residues.

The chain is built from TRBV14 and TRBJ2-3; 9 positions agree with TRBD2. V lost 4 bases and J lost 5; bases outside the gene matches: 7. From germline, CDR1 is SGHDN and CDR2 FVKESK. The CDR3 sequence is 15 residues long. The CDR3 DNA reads TGTGCCAGCAGCCGGCGGGAAGCGGGGGGAGATACGCAGTATTTT. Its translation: CASSRREAGGDTQYF.

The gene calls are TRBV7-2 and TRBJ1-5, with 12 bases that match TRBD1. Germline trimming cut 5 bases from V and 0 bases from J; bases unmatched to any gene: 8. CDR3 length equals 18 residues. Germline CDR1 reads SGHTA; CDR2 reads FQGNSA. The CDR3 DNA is TGTGCCAGCAGCCGCGGGACAGGGGGCTTTTATAGCAATCAGCCCCAGCATTTT. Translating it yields CASSRGTGGFYSNQPQHF. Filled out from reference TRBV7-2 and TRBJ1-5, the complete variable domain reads GAGVSQSPSNKVTEKGKDVELRCDPISGHTALYWYRQSLGQGLEFLIYFQGNSAPDKSGLPSDRFSAERTGGSVSTLTIQRTQQEDSAVYLCASSRGTGGFYSNQPQHFGDGTRLSIL.

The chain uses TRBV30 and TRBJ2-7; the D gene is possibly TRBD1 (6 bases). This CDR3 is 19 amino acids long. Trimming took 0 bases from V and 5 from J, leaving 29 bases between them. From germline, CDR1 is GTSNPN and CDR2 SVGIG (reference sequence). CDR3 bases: TGTGCCTGGAGTGTTTACCCCCGACAGGTGGCCACTAGGTCAGACGAGCAGTACTTC. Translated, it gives CAWSVYPRQVATRSDEQYF.

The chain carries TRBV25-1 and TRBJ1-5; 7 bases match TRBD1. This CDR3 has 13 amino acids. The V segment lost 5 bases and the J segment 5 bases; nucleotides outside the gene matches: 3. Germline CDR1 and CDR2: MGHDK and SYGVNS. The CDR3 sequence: CASSRGGDQPQHF. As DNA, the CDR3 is TGTGCCAGCAGTCGAGGGGGCGATCAGCCCCAGCATTTT.